The 19 T cell receptor beta chains below all came from one sample that was sequenced in a study of neoadjuvant nivolumab and ipilimumab in lung cancer (dated by TCRdb to 2018 to 2021). The time point label, read with the paper, signifies: at surgical resection after neoadjuvant nivolumab +/- ipilimumab. The library was built by means of the immunoSEQ multiplex PCR assay. In TCRdb, the immuneACCESS table is reduced to in-frame sequences with V and J assigned. These tables do not hold every clone; where another copy was compared, an unresolved V gene accounts for under half, and the others remain unexplained. For this sample there are fewer than 7,500 clones; more than 80% appear just once. 6.8% of the sample goes to the ten largest clones. Source: tumor tissue, taken after neoadjuvant nivolumab, alone or with ipilimumab, at or shortly before surgery. All receptors derive from an adult with non-small cell lung cancer.

The table lists this clone with a few counts. The chain combines TRBV10-3 with TRBJ2-1; 9 bases map to TRBD1. Trimming cost V 5 bases and J 7 bases; bases outside gene matches: 6. Germline V gene lookup returns CDR1 ENHRY and CDR2 SYGVKD. CDR3 length: 14 residues. The CDR3 sequence is CAISRTGEINEQFF. CDR3 DNA: TGTGCCATCAGTAGGACAGGGGAGATAAATGAGCAGTTCTTC.

The rearrangement links TRBV19 to TRBJ2-6; D assignment may be TRBD1 or TRBD2 (5 bases each). Germline loops: CDR1 LNHDA, CDR2 SQIVND (reference sequence). CDR3 length equals 24 residues. The V gene lost 6 bases and the J gene lost 0 bases, with 36 bases spanning the gap. CDR3 nucleotides: TGTGCCAGTAGCCCTAGAATACTGGGGGAAGTTCGAACCTATTATATCTCTGGGGCCAACGTCCTGACTTTC. This encodes CASSPRILGEVRTYYISGANVLTF.

The chain uses TRBV27 and TRBJ2-2; 7 positions match TRBD1. The CDR3 is made up of 15 amino acids. Germline CDR1 is MNHEY and CDR2 is SMNVEV (reference sequence). V gave up 4 bases and J gave up 0 bases; unmatched junction bases: 2. For the CDR3, the DNA is TGTGCCAGCAGTTCTACAGGGGCGAACACCGGGGAGCTGTTTTTT. Its protein is CASSSTGANTGELFF.

This clone has just one count. The CDR3 reads CASSQASRGDYGYTF. CDR3 in DNA: TGCGCCAGCAGCCAAGCATCGCGGGGCGACTATGGCTACACCTTC. This chain uses TRBV4-3 with TRBJ1-2; weak D call: TRBD1 (5 bases). CDR1 is LGHNA and CDR2 is YSLEER in the germline V gene. The CDR3 covers 15 residues. Trimming removed 1 base at V and 3 bases at J, with 12 bases between.

The genes are TRBV6-6 and TRBJ2-2; TRBD1 is a possible D gene (5 bases). V lost 8 bases and J 0 bases, leaving 7 bases between the germline ends. CDR3 length: 13 amino acids. Germline V CDR1 and CDR2: MNHNY, SVGAGI (reference sequence). In DNA form, the CDR3 reads TGTGCCAGCGGACAATCGAACACCGGGGAGCTGTTTTTT. As protein: CASGQSNTGELFF.

This clone was seen only once. CDR3 nucleotides: TGTGCCAGCAGCTTGTCCCCCGCTGGGGGCAACTATGGCTACACCTTC. Residues: CASSLSPAGGNYGYTF. This chain joins TRBV5-6 and TRBJ1-2; tentative D call: TRBD1 (6 bases). This CDR3 is 16 amino acids long. The V end was cut by 1 base, the J end by 2 bases, with 15 bases between. Germline CDR1 and CDR2: SGHDT and YYEEEE.

The chain uses TRBV28 and TRBJ1-3; D gene unclear. The germline V and J ends were trimmed by 1 base and 4 bases, with 11 bases remaining between them. Germline V lookup: CDR1 MDHEN, CDR2 SYDVKM. The CDR3 has 15 residues. CDR3 loop: CASSLLAEFGNTIYF. CDR3 coding DNA: TGTGCCAGCAGTTTATTAGCCGAGTTCGGAAACACCATATATTTT.

This clone was recorded only once. The genes are TRBV14 and TRBJ2-7, with TRBD1 matching over 7 bases. V was pared by 0 bases and J by 3 bases, with 5 bases of the junction left unmatched. Germline CDR1 and CDR2: SGHDN and FVKESK. CDR3 size: 15 residues. The CDR3 bases are TGTGCCAGCAGCCAAGAAAGGGGGCGGAACTACGAGCAGTACTTC. It yields the protein CASSQERGRNYEQYF.

The J gene is TRBJ2-7, the V gene TRBV5-1; 8 nucleotides align to TRBD1. This CDR3 has 15 amino acids. J was trimmed by 2 bases and V by 1 base; bases with no gene match: 5. Germline loops: CDR1 SGHRS, CDR2 YFSETQ. CDR3 nucleotide sequence: TGCGCCAGCAGCTTGCGGACAGGGCAGGCCTACGAGCAGTACTTC. Translation gives CASSLRTGQAYEQYF.

This clone came up a few times. The chain has TRBV5-1 and TRBJ2-2; D possibly corresponds to TRBD1 (6 bases). The CDR3 runs 15 residues. Germline CDR1 reads SGHRS; CDR2 reads YFSETQ. V was pared by 4 bases and J by 1 base, with 11 bases between. CDR3 sequence: CASSLQTGNTGELFF. CDR3 coding DNA: TGCGCCAGCAGCCTCCAGACAGGGAACACCGGGGAGCTGTTTTTT.

V and J are TRBV6-5 and TRBJ2-1; weak D call: TRBD1 (5 bases). The CDR3 runs to 11 residues. V lost 5 bases, J lost 15 bases, and 14 bases lay in between. CDR1 and CDR2 from the germline V gene are MNHEY and SVGAGI. CDR3 sequence reads: CASSQGWARFF. CDR3 DNA sequence: TGTGCCAGCAGTCAGGGTTGGGCAAGGTTCTTC.

This clone appeared a single time. V gene TRBV5-5 combines with J gene TRBJ2-7, with 11 bases matching TRBD2. V trimming: 6 bases; J trimming: 2 bases; junction bases outside the gene matches: 4. From germline, CDR1 is SGHKS and CDR2 YYEKEE (reference sequence). This CDR3 is built from 14 residues. In nucleotides, the CDR3 is TGTGCCAGCAAAGTAGCGGGGGGGGCCTACGAGCAGTACTTC. Translated, it gives CASKVAGGAYEQYF.

This chain connects TRBV5-1 to TRBJ1-4, with 7 nucleotides matching TRBD1. The CDR3 contains 13 residues. Germline CDR1 reads SGHRS; CDR2 reads YFSETQ. V lost 5 bases and J lost 8; bases outside the gene matches: 6. The CDR3 loop reads CASRFDRDEKLFF. Written as DNA, the CDR3 is TGCGCCAGCAGATTCGACAGGGACGAAAAACTGTTTTTT.

This clone was counted once. The V gene is TRBV19, the J gene TRBJ2-1; 7 nucleotides agree with TRBD1. Germline CDR1 is LNHDA and CDR2 is SQIVND (reference sequence). The CDR3 contains 16 residues. V lost 5 bases and J lost 1; bases outside the gene matches: 8. The CDR3 here is CASSEYGTASYNEQFF. CDR3 in DNA: TGTGCCAGTAGTGAATACGGGACAGCATCCTACAATGAGCAGTTCTTC.

V and J are TRBV28 and TRBJ2-1, with D perhaps assigned TRBD1 or TRBD2 (5 bases each). The germline V gene has CDR1 MDHEN and CDR2 SYDVKM. V lost 1 base to trimming and J lost 14 bases, with 24 bases between them. The CDR3 is 16 residues long. For the CDR3, the DNA is TGTGCCAGCAGTTTATCCCCGAGGGGCGGACACGTTCTGGAGTTCTTC. Its translation: CASSLSPRGGHVLEFF.

The chain combines TRBV7-2 with TRBJ1-3, with D possibly being TRBD1 (5 bases). This CDR3 is 15 amino acids long. The V end lost 7 bases, the J end lost 3 bases, and 16 bases lay between the germline ends. Germline CDR1 SGHTA, CDR2 FQGNSA. CDR3 DNA: TGTGCCAGCACCCCGGGGCCGGCGGGTGGAAACACCATATATTTT. Translating gives CASTPGPAGGNTIYF. The whole variable domain, filled in from reference TRBV7-2 and TRBJ1-3, reads GAGVSQSPSNKVTEKGKDVELRCDPISGHTALYWYRQSLGQGLEFLIYFQGNSAPDKSGLPSDRFSAERTGGSVSTLTIQRTQQEDSAVYLCASTPGPAGGNTIYFGEGSWLTVV.

This chain connects TRBV5-1 to TRBJ2-7, with 9 nucleotides matching TRBD1. There are 14 residues in the CDR3. From germline, CDR1 is SGHRS and CDR2 YFSETQ. J gave up 2 bases and V 3 bases, and 3 bases lay outside the gene matches. CDR3 region: CASSWTGATYEQYF. The CDR3 DNA sequence: TGCGCCAGCAGCTGGACAGGGGCCACCTACGAGCAGTACTTC. Supplemented by reference TRBV5-1 and TRBJ2-7, the full variable domain reads KAGVTQTPRYLIKTRGQQVTLSCSPISGHRSVSWYQQTPGQGLQFLFEYFSETQRNKGNFPGRFSGRQFSNSRSEMNVSTLELGDSALYLCASSWTGATYEQYFGPGTRLTVT.

The chain links TRBV13 to TRBJ1-1; possibly TRBD1 for D (5 bases). This CDR3 comprises 16 residues. The germline V gene has CDR1 PRHDT and CDR2 FYEKMQ (reference sequence). Trimming cost V 2 bases and J 1 base, with 14 bases left between them. CDR3 nucleotides: TGTGCCAGCAGCTTAAGTCAGGGACGGAGGAACACTGAAGCTTTCTTT. Amino acids: CASSLSQGRRNTEAFF.

The chain links TRBV10-1 to TRBJ2-5; no definite D call. From germline, CDR1 is WNHNN and CDR2 SYGVQD (reference sequence). This CDR3 has 16 amino acids. Trimming removed 0 bases at V and 1 base at J, with 12 bases between. The CDR3 region is CASSESLWASQETQYF. The DNA of the CDR3 is TGCGCCAGCAGTGAGTCGCTCTGGGCAAGCCAAGAGACCCAGTACTTC.